This T cell receptor (beta chain) emerged from a study of monozygotic twins with inflammatory bowel disease. Regarding the study as a whole: Fewer shared clonotypes with others were found in IBD patients than in healthy twins, especially with disease activity. Patient repertoires may have gained variability from differing immunosuppressive treatments.

Donors each contributed one blood sample measuring less than 3 ml. The CDR3 has 11 amino acids. The germline CDR1 and CDR2 sequences are SNHLY and FYNNEI. About this clonotype itself: Its target is not known.

Each sample had eight separate cDNA synthesis reactions. TCRdb re-called the 5' RACE reads, yielding one record per CDR3 amino acid sequence without DNA. Here the sample table reports around 150,000 distinct CDR3 sequences. The sequencing input was blood. The J gene is TRBJ2-3, the V gene TRBV2; TCRdb designates TRBD1, a call that cannot be tested without DNA. This receptor was obtained from a human donor with ulcerative colitis or Crohn's disease, or a healthy co-twin of an affected twin (not recorded which). The CDR3 here is CASGTTDTQYF.